This is a list of T cell receptor beta chains from one sample in a study of shared T cell receptors in the human thymus. Sequencing was performed with immunoSEQ multiplex PCR; in TCRdb, only in-frame clones are kept and a portion is missing. Of 600,000 to 900,000 clones in the sample, 70% to 90% are singletons; the top ten hold around 0.0094%. These data are also associated with another study on human thymus T cells.

Sample: thymocytes. These receptors originate from a girl under three years old with a congenital heart defect. CDR3s leave out the opening cysteine and the closing phenylalanine or tryptophan. The D gene is left open where the match is weak. Not every row has a clone size; where given, it reads once, few, many or a size class.

D | J | V | size | CDR3
. | TRBJ2-7 | TRBV5-3 | . | ARSLYEQY
TRBD1 | TRBJ2-5 | TRBV6-1 | few | ASRAGQGVQETQY
TRBD1 | TRBJ1-1 | TRBV2 | . | ASRQFRDRSEAYTEAF
TRBD2 | TRBJ2-3 | TRBV5-1 | . | ASSLAGGTDTQY
TRBD2 | TRBJ2-3 | TRBV5-1 | . | ASSPGLLTDTQY
. | TRBJ1-2 | TRBV18 | . | ASSLSEDGYT
. | TRBJ2-7 | TRBV28 | . | ASGLPIRRVGCEQY
. | TRBJ1-3 | TRBV11-2 | . | ASSLGGAGNTIY
TRBD1 | TRBJ2-7 | TRBV14 | . | ASSQVVDRGVRYEQY
TRBD1 | TRBJ2-2 | TRBV28 | once | ASSLGRQGDANTGELF
. | TRBJ1-2 | TRBV5-6 | . | ASNSRLRQPTIYGYT
. | TRBJ1-1 | TRBV7-2 | . | ASSLEIPCTGRTEAF
TRBD2 | TRBJ2-3 | TRBV27 | . | ASSGGGGGSTDTQY
. | TRBJ1-2 | TRBV4-1 | once | ASSQDLGTRPGGYT
TRBD1 | TRBJ2-2 | TRBV5-1 | . | ASSRDRTDTGELF
. | TRBJ1-1 | TRBV19 | . | ASSIAGRNTEAF
TRBD1 | TRBJ2-5 | TRBV27 | once | ASSPQGDRQETQY
. | TRBJ2-7 | TRBV5-1 | . | ASSPRTVSYEQY
TRBD1 | TRBJ1-1 | TRBV2 | . | ASSQDRVKAF
TRBD1 | TRBJ2-1 | TRBV9 | . | ASSVDRGIDNEQF
. | TRBJ1-2 | TRBV25-1 | . | ASSGGGWPGGYT
. | TRBJ1-1 | TRBV6-1 | . | ASSPRHGSGHEAF